Only a few counts were recorded for the clone carrying this T cell receptor beta chain. This table comes from immunoSEQ multiplex PCR, and its TCRdb copy is limited to in-frame clones, with some not included. The sample lists roughly 20,000 clones, 35% to 40% occurring once. Irradiated, violet-dye-labeled stimulator cells, some 200,000 in number, were plated with some 200,000 CFSE-labeled responder cells. Proliferating CFSE-low CD3+CD4+ and CD3+CD8+ responders were sorted after the reaction. CDR1 KGHSH and CDR2 LQKENI come from the germline V gene. The CDR3 sequence is 17 residues long. V was shortened by 1 base and J by 6 bases, with 16 bases between the two germline ends. This entry belongs to a study of graft-versus-host responses after intestinal transplantation. Overall study findings and caveats: GvH clones detected in recipient marrow included some appearing first in ileum or blood.

The chain uses TRBV18 and TRBJ1-6; possibly TRBD1 for D (6 bases). This clonotype was sampled from a human patient who received an intestinal transplant. The source was alloreactive CD4+ T cells from a mixed lymphocyte reaction culture, collected before intestinal transplant. Subset noted: CFSE-low proliferating T cells sorted from roughly six-day pre-transplant mixed lymphocyte reaction (GvH or HvG direction). This CDR3 is CASSPRGRGIGNSPLHF. The CDR3 nucleotides read TGTGCCAGCTCACCACGGGGGCGGGGAATAGGTAATTCACCCCTCCACTTT.